These T cell receptor beta chains were read from a single sample in a study of CD8+ T cells in alopecia areata. Sequenced by immunoSEQ multiplex PCR; TCRdb stores in-frame clones only, minus some. This table has about 140,000 clones, 50% to 65% appearing once. This specimen was CD8+ T cells sorted from blood, taken at week 4, from a patient treated with tofacitinib. The receptors derive from a human donor with alopecia areata. The CDR3 runs from the conserved cysteine through the conserved F or W. A D gene is named only where the DNA matches it firmly. Clone size is shown for a subset of rows, as once, few, many or a class of expanded clone.

>TRBJ1-1|TRBD1|TRBV27|few
TGTGCCAGCAGTACAGGGGGTTCTGGGACTGAAGCTTTCTTT
CASSTGGSGTEAFF
>TRBJ1-2|TRBD1|TRBV30|NA
TGTGCCTGGAGGGCGAAGGGGACAGTGGAAAGGAGCTACACCTTC
CAWRAKGTVERSYTF
>TRBJ1-4|NA|TRBV4-1|NA
TGCGCCAGCAGGCCCGTTGGGACTAATGAAAAACTGTTTTTT
CASRPVGTNEKLFF
>TRBJ1-2|NA|TRBV4-1|once
TGCGCCAGCAGCCAAGAGGGAGAGGGGGTTTTCTATGGCTACACCTTC
CASSQEGEGVFYGYTF
>TRBJ2-5|NA|TRBV7-6|NA
TGTGCCAGCAGCTCCTTGTGGGGGGGCCGGGAGACCCAGTACTTC
CASSSLWGGRETQYF
>TRBJ2-1|NA|TRBV9|NA
TGTGCCAGCAGCGTCTTTGCCACAGGGAGCGATGAGCAGTTCTTC
CASSVFATGSDEQFF
>TRBJ2-7|TRBD1|TRBV18|NA
TGTGCCAGCTCACCAATCAGGGGGCGCTCCTACGAGCAGTACTTC
CASSPIRGRSYEQYF
>TRBJ1-1|NA|TRBV4-2|few
TGTGCCAGCAGCCACGAGTGGGGAGACACTGAAGCTTTCTTT
CASSHEWGDTEAFF
>TRBJ2-7|NA|TRBV27|NA
TGTGCCAGCAGTTCCCTACTAAGGGGGGGCGCGGACGAGCAGTACTTC
CASSSLLRGGADEQYF
>TRBJ2-3|NA|TRBV25-1|NA
TGTGCCAGCAGTCACGAGGGCGACACAGATACGCAGTATTTT
CASSHEGDTDTQYF
>TRBJ2-4|NA|TRBV9|NA
TGTGCCAGCAGCCCACCCAGGAAAGACATTCAGTACTTC
CASSPPRKDIQYF
>TRBJ2-7|TRBD2|TRBV5-1|once
TGCGCCAGCAGCCCTGAGGCTAGCGGACCCTACGAGCAGTACTTC
CASSPEASGPYEQYF
>TRBJ2-2|NA|TRBV29-1|few
TGCAGCGTTGATAAGACAAACACCGGGGAGCTGTTTTTT
CSVDKTNTGELFF
>TRBJ2-5|NA|TRBV25-1|NA
TGTGCCAGCAGTGAATACGAGTCAGAAGAGACCCAGTACTTC
CASSEYESEETQYF
>TRBJ1-2|TRBD1|TRBV7-9|NA
TGTGCCAGCAGCTTAGTTGGGACAGGGAGAGTCAACTATGGCTACACCTTC
CASSLVGTGRVNYGYTF
>TRBJ2-1|TRBD2|TRBV30|NA
TGTGCCCGAGGGGAGCTAGCGGGGGTGACCTCCTACAATGAGCAGTTCTTC
CARGELAGVTSYNEQFF
>TRBJ2-1|TRBD1|TRBV11-2|NA
TGTGCCAGCAGCTTATGGCAACAGGGGGGCAATGAGCAGTTCTTC
CASSLWQQGGNEQFF
>TRBJ2-1|NA|TRBV7-6|medium-sized
TGTGCCAGCAGCTTATTGGGAGAAGGTTTCTACAATGAGCAGTTCTTC
CASSLLGEGFYNEQFF
>TRBJ1-1|TRBD1|TRBV27|NA
TGTGCCAGCAGTTTCGACAGGGCCACTGAAGCTTTCTTT
CASSFDRATEAFF
>TRBJ1-2|NA|TRBV9|NA
TGTGCCAGCAGCGCGATGGGACTGAATAACTATGGCTACACCTTC
CASSAMGLNNYGYTF
>TRBJ2-2|TRBD2|TRBV7-2|few
TGTGCCAGCAGCGTGGGACTAGCGGGGACCGGGGAGCTGTTTTTT
CASSVGLAGTGELFF
>TRBJ2-1|TRBD1|TRBV13|NA
TGTGCCAGCAGCCCGACAGGGTATGAGCAGTTCTTC
CASSPTGYEQFF
>TRBJ1-1|NA|TRBV6-6|NA
TGTGCCAGCAGTTTTGGGGTGGACACTGAAGCTTTCTTT
CASSFGVDTEAFF
>TRBJ2-3|TRBD2|TRBV11-2|once
TGTGCCAGCAGCCCTAGCGGGGGGGGTACAGATACGCAGTATTTT
CASSPSGGGTDTQYF
>TRBJ2-2|TRBD1|TRBV6-5|few
TGTGCCAGCTTTGGACAGGGGCAGAACACCGGGGAGCTGTTTTTT
CASFGQGQNTGELFF
>TRBJ1-1|TRBD1|TRBV6-5|NA
TGTGCCAGCAGTTACCGACAGGGAGACACTGAAGCTTTCTTT
CASSYRQGDTEAFF
>TRBJ2-5|NA|TRBV7-9|NA
TGTGCCAGCAGCTTAGCCCCCAGCGGGGAGACCCAGTACTTC
CASSLAPSGETQYF
>TRBJ2-7|TRBD2|TRBV7-2|NA
TGTGCCAGCAGCATGGGGACTAGCGGATACGAGCAGTACTTC
CASSMGTSGYEQYF
>TRBJ2-5|TRBD1|TRBV13|NA
TGTGCCAGCAGCTTTAAGACAGGGGCAGAGACCCAGTACTTC
CASSFKTGAETQYF
>TRBJ2-2|NA|TRBV5-4|NA
TGTGCCAGCAGCTTTTTGCCAGGGGTTACCGGGGAGCTGTTTTTT
CASSFLPGVTGELFF
>TRBJ1-1|TRBD1|TRBV5-4|NA
TGTGCCAGCAGCTCCGGGGACAGGGCAGCTGAAGCTTTCTTT
CASSSGDRAAEAFF
>TRBJ1-2|NA|TRBV30|NA
TGTGCCTGGAGTGTATCGGGGGCTGCGGAAGGCTACACCTTC
CAWSVSGAAEGYTF
>TRBJ2-1|NA|TRBV11-2|NA
TGTGCCAGCAGCTTAGAGCCCCGGAAGCAGTTCTTC
CASSLEPRKQFF
>TRBJ1-1|TRBD1|TRBV19|NA
TGTGCCAGTAATGACAGGGGGCTAGGGACTGAAGCTTTCTTT
CASNDRGLGTEAFF
>TRBJ2-6|NA|TRBV10-2|few
TGCGCCAGCAGCCACTCTGGGGCCAACGTCCTGACTTTC
CASSHSGANVLTF
>TRBJ2-4|NA|TRBV7-9|NA
TGTGCCAGCAGCTTAAAAGGGACCTTAGCCAAAAACATTCAGTACTTC
CASSLKGTLAKNIQYF
>TRBJ1-6|NA|TRBV7-8|NA
TGTGCCAGCAGCTTAGAGGGCGGCAGCTCCTATAATTCACCCCTCCACTTT
CASSLEGGSSYNSPLHF
>TRBJ2-5|TRBD1|TRBV6-1|few
TGTGCCAGCAGTTCGACAGGGGGCCAAGAGACCCAGTACTTC
CASSSTGGQETQYF
>TRBJ2-2|NA|TRBV7-2|once
TGTGCCAGCAGCCTCGAGTGGGACAACGGGGAGCTGTTTTTT
CASSLEWDNGELFF
>TRBJ2-7|NA|TRBV9|NA
TGTGCCAGCAGCGTATCCCCAGACAGGAGCTACGAGCAGTACTTC
CASSVSPDRSYEQYF
>TRBJ2-7|NA|TRBV25-1|NA
TGTGCCAGCAGCGGCCACGAGCAGTACTTC
CASSGHEQYF
>TRBJ2-5|TRBD1|TRBV2|NA
TGTGCCAGCAGTGAAGCGGGACAGGGGGCGAGAGAGACCCCGTACTTC
CASSEAGQGARETPYF
>TRBJ2-7|TRBD1|TRBV10-3|few
TGTGCCATCAGTGATTCAGGGGGAGACTACGAGCAGTACTTC
CAISDSGGDYEQYF
>TRBJ1-2|NA|TRBV4-3|NA
TGCGCCAGCAGCCAAGAGGTTCAGAGCCGCTATAATGGCTACACCTTC
CASSQEVQSRYNGYTF
>TRBJ2-1|NA|TRBV6-5|NA
TGTGCCAGCAGTTACTCCCCAGACAGTTACAATGAGCAGTTCTTC
CASSYSPDSYNEQFF
>TRBJ1-1|TRBD1|TRBV5-1|NA
TGCGCCAGCAGCGCACTGGGGACAGACAACACTGAAGCTTTCTTT
CASSALGTDNTEAFF